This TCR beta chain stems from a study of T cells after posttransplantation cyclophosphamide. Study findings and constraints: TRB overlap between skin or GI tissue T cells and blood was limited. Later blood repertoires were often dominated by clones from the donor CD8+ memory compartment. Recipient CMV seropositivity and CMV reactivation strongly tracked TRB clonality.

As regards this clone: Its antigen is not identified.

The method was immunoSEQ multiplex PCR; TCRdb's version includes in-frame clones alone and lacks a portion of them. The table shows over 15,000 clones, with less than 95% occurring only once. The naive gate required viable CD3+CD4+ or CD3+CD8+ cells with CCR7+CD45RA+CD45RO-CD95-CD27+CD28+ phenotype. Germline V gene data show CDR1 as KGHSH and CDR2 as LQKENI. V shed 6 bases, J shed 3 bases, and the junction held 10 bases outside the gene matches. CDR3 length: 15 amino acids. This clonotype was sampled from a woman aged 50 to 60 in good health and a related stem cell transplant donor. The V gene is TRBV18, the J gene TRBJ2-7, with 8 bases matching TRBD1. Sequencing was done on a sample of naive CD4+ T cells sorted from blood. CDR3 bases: TGTGCCAGCTCTCAGGTCCGGGACAGGCTCTACGAGCAGTACTTC. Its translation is CASSQVRDRLYEQYF.